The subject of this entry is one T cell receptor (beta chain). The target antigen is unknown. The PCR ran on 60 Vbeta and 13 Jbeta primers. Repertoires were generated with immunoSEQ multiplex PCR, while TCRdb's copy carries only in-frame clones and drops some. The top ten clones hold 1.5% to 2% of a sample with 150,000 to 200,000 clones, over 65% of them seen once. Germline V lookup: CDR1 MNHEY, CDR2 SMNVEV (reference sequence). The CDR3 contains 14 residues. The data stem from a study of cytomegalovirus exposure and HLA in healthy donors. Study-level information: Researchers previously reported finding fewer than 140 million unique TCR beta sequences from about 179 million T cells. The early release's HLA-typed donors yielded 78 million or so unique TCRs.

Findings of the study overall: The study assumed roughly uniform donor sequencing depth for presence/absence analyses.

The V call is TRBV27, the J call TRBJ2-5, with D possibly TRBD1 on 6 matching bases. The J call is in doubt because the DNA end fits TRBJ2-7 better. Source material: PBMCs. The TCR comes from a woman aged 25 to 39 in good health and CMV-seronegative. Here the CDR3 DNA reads TGTGCCAGCAGTGGTGCGGACAGACCCTACGAGCAGTACTTC. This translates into CASSGADRPYEQYF.